This T cell receptor beta chain was recorded in a study of CD4 T cells in relation to SARS-CoV-2 and coronaviruses. Clones were sequenced by immunoSEQ multiplex PCR, and TCRdb holds only the in-frame ones, with some missing. The table has about 22,000 clones, around 76% seen once. The unexposed donors gave CD4+ T cells in about 2011-2018, prior to COVID-19. The cells were cultured for 10 days before CD4+ T cells were isolated. V was pared by 0 bases and J by 3 bases, with 11 bases between. The V gene's germline CDR1 is KGHSH and CDR2 LQKENI. CDR3 length equals 16 residues. In regard to this clone: Antigen unknown.

The sequence derives from a human donor in good health. Sequenced: CD4+ T cells from PBMCs, cultured in vitro. The rearrangement uses TRBV18 and TRBJ2-2, with D uncertain. In nucleotides, the CDR3 is TGTGCCAGCTCACCACCGGGCAGGCCGGACACCGGGGAGCTGTTTTTT. This sequence encodes CASSPPGRPDTGELFF.